Following are 28 T cell receptor beta chains from one sample sequenced in a study of molecular identifiers for immune sequencing clone quantification (dated 2018 in TCRdb). Library creation used PCR. Sequencing took place on a NextSeq 500. TCRdb reanalyzed the raw reads on its own, using fastp at Q25 for trimming and MiXCR for clone calling, and kept in-frame beta chains. One record per CDR3 amino acid sequence lists the most common genes and DNA. The sample contains about 630,000 distinct CDR3 sequences, about 25% of them found a single time. 0.6% to 0.9% of the sample rests with the top ten. Sequencing was done on a sample of naive CD8+ T cells from blood, with Jurkat cell RNA spiked in. Read against the paper, the sample's cell subset or site label means: FACS-sorted CD8+CD4-CCR7+CD45RA+ naive T cells. These TCRs come from a human donor in good health. Some libraries in this study had Jurkat cell RNA spiked in.

This clonotype was counted ten times or more. This rearrangement joins TRBV30 to TRBJ2-7, with D possibly matching TRBD1 (6 bases). V lost 0 bases and J lost 7, with 13 bases in between. This CDR3 spans 13 amino acids. Germline V gene data show CDR1 as GTSNPN and CDR2 as SVGIG (reference sequence). The CDR3 coding sequence is TGTGCCTGGAGTGTAAGTGCCAGGGGTGAGCAGTACTTC. Protein product: CAWSVSARGEQYF.

Concerning this clonotype: A much larger clone is a single base away; this may be a read error. The gene calls are TRBV12-3 or TRBV12-4 and TRBJ1-1; D is perhaps TRBD1 (5 bases). The CDR3 is made up of 14 amino acids. The CDR3 region has the DNA TGTGCCAGCAGTTTAGGGGGCACAGCCACTGAAGCTTCCTTT. This gives the protein CASSLGGTATEASF.

This clonotype has at least ten counts. The chain has TRBV12-3 or TRBV12-4 and TRBJ2-7; maybe TRBD1 (6 bases). V lost 6 bases to trimming and J lost 5 bases, with 14 bases between them. The CDR3 contains 13 residues. In nucleotides, the CDR3 is TGTGCCAGCAGCCCGACAGGTACACACGAGCAGTACTTC. Protein: CASSPTGTHEQYF.

This clonotype was counted at least ten times. V is TRBV10-3 and J is TRBJ2-7; D is possibly TRBD2 (5 bases). Per the germline V gene, CDR1 is ENHRY and CDR2 is SYGVKD. With 0 bases removed from V and 7 bases from J, the gap between germline ends came to 13 bases. The CDR3 has 14 residues. This CDR3 is CAISESSGYGEQYF. In DNA, the CDR3 is TGTGCCATCAGTGAGTCGTCGGGGTACGGGGAGCAGTACTTC.

This clonotype came up a few times. This chain links TRBV2 with TRBJ1-1; weak D call: TRBD1 (5 bases). V shed 4 bases and J shed 0 bases, with 18 bases lying between them. From germline, CDR1 is SNHLY and CDR2 FYNNEI. This CDR3 comprises 17 residues. The CDR3 nucleotides are TGTGCCAGCAGTGGGATTGGGGCAGGAAGATTGAACACTGAAGCTTTCTTT. This sequence encodes CASSGIGAGRLNTEAFF.

This clonotype was recorded a few times. The rearrangement joins TRBV3-1 to TRBJ2-2; 14 positions agree with TRBD2. The CDR3 loop spans 18 amino acids. Germline CDR1 is LGHDT and CDR2 is YNNKEL (reference sequence). The V gene end was trimmed by 6 bases and the J gene end by 4 bases; junction bases not matched to a gene: 10. For the CDR3, the DNA is TGTGCCAGCAGTCTCACTCCGGGACTAGCGGGAGTCACCGGGGAGCTGTTTTTT. Residues: CASSLTPGLAGVTGELFF.

This clonotype was counted once. A clone one base away is much larger, so this may be a read error. The CDR3 sequence is CASGPPGDSSYEQYF. CDR3 DNA sequence: TGCGCCAGCGGCCCCCCGGGAGACAGCTCCTACGAGCAGTACTTC. The genes are TRBV5-1 and TRBJ2-7; perhaps TRBD2 as D (6 bases). Trimming cost V 7 bases and J 0 bases, with 17 bases left between them. Germline loops: CDR1 SGHRS, CDR2 YFSETQ. CDR3 size: 15 residues.

This clonotype came up many times. J is TRBJ2-2 and V is TRBV24-1; D remains ambiguous. Germline CDR1 reads KGHDR; CDR2 reads SFDVKD. The CDR3 is 13 residues long. Trimming cost V 4 bases and J 2 bases, with 4 bases left between them. The CDR3 nucleotides read TGTGCCACCAGTGAAATTAACACCGGGGAGCTGTTTTTT. It yields the protein CATSEINTGELFF.

The chain links TRBV15 to TRBJ1-2; no clear D gene. The CDR3 consists of 14 residues. The germline CDR1 and CDR2 sequences are LNHNV and YYDKDF (reference sequence). V dropped 6 bases and J dropped 5 bases, with 16 bases sitting between them. The CDR3 DNA sequence: TGTGCCACCAGTCAGGAGGCCGGATTTTATGGCTACACCTTC. Its protein is CATSQEAGFYGYTF.

This clonotype was seen only a few times. The rearrangement joins TRBV10-3 to TRBJ2-7; 11 nucleotides match TRBD1. Trimming took 7 bases from V and 6 from J; bases not matched to a gene: 11. In germline, CDR1 is ENHRY, CDR2 SYGVKD. The CDR3 runs 15 residues. CDR3 sequence (DNA): TGTGCCATCACCCAGGCGGGGACAGGGGGAGGCGAGCAGTACTTC. Translation gives CAITQAGTGGGEQYF.

Points on this clonotype: A much bigger clone sits one base away, suggesting this may be a read error. The rearrangement joins TRBV25-1 to TRBJ2-7, with D possibly being TRBD2 (6 bases). CDR3 length: 14 residues. Germline-derived CDR1 and CDR2 are MGHDK and SYGVNS. The V end was cut by 3 bases, the J end by 5 bases, with 14 bases between. CDR3 sequence: CASSETGRGNEQYF. The CDR3 DNA reads TGTGCCAGCAGTGAGACGGGACGGGGGAACGAGCAGTACTTC.

As to this clonotype: Its ends do not fully match the called genes, so a read error is possible. V gene TRBV12-5 combines with J gene TRBJ1-1; D may be TRBD1 (5 bases). This CDR3 has 13 residues. CDR1 is LGHNT, CDR2 FRNRAP, per germline. The CDR3 DNA reads as TGTACTAGTGGTCACATGGGGGTCTCAGAAGCTTTCTTT. This codes for CTSGHMGVSEAFF.

This chain joins TRBV27 and TRBJ2-3; 9 nucleotides align to TRBD2. Losses at the gene ends were 5 bases for V and 14 bases for J; bases not matched to a gene: 26. There are 18 residues in the CDR3. Germline V gives CDR1 MNHEY, CDR2 SMNVEV (reference sequence). The CDR3 here is CASSPRPFAGGPAAPPYF. CDR3 DNA: TGTGCCAGCAGTCCCAGACCGTTTGCGGGGGGGCCCGCCGCTCCGCCGTATTTT.

As concerns this clonotype: A much larger clone lies one base from this, so it may be a read error. The chain recombines TRBV6-2 or TRBV6-3 with TRBJ1-5; 10 bases match TRBD1. The CDR3 spans 20 residues. Germline V gives CDR1 MNHEY, CDR2 SVGEGT. This chain's CDR3 is CASSYRGWGQGRNSNQPLHF. DNA for the CDR3: TGTGCCAGCAGTTATCGTGGTTGGGGACAGGGGCGTAATAGCAATCAGCCCCTGCATTTT.

This clonotype appeared many times. V gene TRBV7-6 combines with J gene TRBJ2-1; 9 bases are a match to TRBD2. With 4 bases clipped from V and 8 bases from J, the junction kept 9 bases outside the gene matches. There are 15 residues in the CDR3. Looked up from germline, CDR1 is SGHVS and CDR2 is FNYEAQ. CDR3 sequence (DNA): TGTGCCAGCAGCTCCGGGGCGGGGGGGCCTTATGAGCAGTTCTTC. Amino acid sequence: CASSSGAGGPYEQFF.

This clonotype was seen repeatedly, ten times or more. This chain connects TRBV6-5 to TRBJ1-2, with D uncertain. V was pared by 2 bases and J by 0 bases, with 19 bases between. CDR3 length equals 18 residues. Looked up from germline, CDR1 is MNHEY and CDR2 is SVGAGI. The CDR3 region is CASSYRSWSTTTNYGYTF. Written as DNA, the CDR3 is TGTGCCAGCAGTTACCGCTCCTGGAGCACGACCACTAACTATGGCTACACCTTC.

V and J are TRBV20-1 and TRBJ2-3; a possible D gene is TRBD1 (6 bases). Trimming took off 2 bases at V and 0 bases at J, with 12 bases between the two ends. The CDR3 loop spans 15 amino acids. In germline, CDR1 is DFQATT, CDR2 SNEGSKA (reference sequence). CDR3: CSARRTVFSTDTQYF. DNA for the CDR3: TGCAGTGCTAGACGGACAGTTTTTAGCACAGATACGCAGTATTTT.

The V gene is TRBV6-2 or TRBV6-3, the J gene TRBJ2-1; tentatively, D is TRBD1 or TRBD2 (5 bases each). The V and J ends lost 8 bases and 4 bases respectively, with 15 bases between them. The CDR3 is 14 amino acids. Germline values: CDR1 MNHEY, CDR2 SVGEGT. Here the CDR3 DNA reads TGTGCCAGCGCAGGGAGATCGTTATACAATGAGCAGTTCTTC. Amino acid sequence: CASAGRSLYNEQFF.

This clonotype has a handful of counts. In nucleotides, the CDR3 is TGTGCCAGCAGTTTGAAGACAGGGGGGTGGAATGAGCAGTTCTTC. Protein product: CASSLKTGGWNEQFF. The gene calls are TRBV12-3 or TRBV12-4 and TRBJ2-1; 9 bases agree with TRBD1. Losses at the gene ends were 3 bases for V and 7 bases for J; bases not matched to a gene: 7. CDR3 length: 15 residues.

This clonotype was seen many times. This sequence joins TRBV29-1 and TRBJ1-1; D not certain. V was shortened by 5 bases and J by 4 bases, with 8 bases between the two germline ends. The CDR3 runs to 11 residues. The germline V gene has CDR1 SQVTM and CDR2 ANQGSEA. CDR3 coding DNA: TGCAGCGTTTCGGACCGCACTGAAGCTTTCTTT. It is translated as CSVSDRTEAFF.

This clonotype was observed a few times. This CDR3 is missing its conserved last phenylalanine or tryptophan, likely due to a read error. This chain links TRBV25-1 with TRBJ2-1; TRBD2 matches 12 bases. Germline V gives CDR1 MGHDK, CDR2 SYGVNS. The CDR3 length is 15 residues. V shed 6 bases, J shed 9 bases, and the junction held 9 bases outside the gene matches. CDR3 sequence: CASSTSGRNLIEQFL. For the CDR3, the DNA is TGTGCCAGCAGCACTAGCGGGAGGAACCTCATTGAGCAGTTCCTC.

Note on this clonotype: It may be a read error: a sequence one base away is much more abundant. This chain links TRBV30 with TRBJ2-3; either TRBD1 or TRBD2 may fit D (5 bases each). V lost 3 bases to trimming and J lost 4 bases, with 14 bases between them. From germline, CDR1 is GTSNPN and CDR2 SVGIG (reference sequence). The length of the CDR3 is 14 residues. The CDR3 protein is CAWRVGQGADTQYF. The CDR3 bases are TGTGCCTGGAGGGTAGGGCAGGGAGCAGATACGCAGTATTTT. The full variable domain, with the rest looked up from reference TRBV30 and TRBJ2-3, is SQTIHQWPATLVQPVGSPLSLECTVEGTSNPNLYWYRQAAGRGLQLLFYSVGIGQISSEVPQNLSASRPQDRQFILSSKKLLLSDSGFYLCAWRVGQGADTQYFGPGTRLTVL.

This clonotype was recorded at least ten times. The rearrangement uses TRBV20-1 and TRBJ2-3; 14 positions match TRBD2. CDR3 length: 18 amino acids. V shed 0 bases and J 1 base; nucleotides not matched to a gene: 6. CDR1 and CDR2 from the germline V gene are DFQATT and SNEGSKA (reference sequence). The CDR3 here is CSARDHGTSGSGTDTQYF. CDR3 DNA: TGCAGTGCTAGAGATCATGGGACTAGCGGGAGCGGCACAGATACGCAGTATTTT.

This clonotype was counted ten times or more. The chain recombines TRBV13 with TRBJ2-7, with D uncertain. CDR3 length equals 11 residues. CDR1 is PRHDT and CDR2 is FYEKMQ in the germline V gene (reference sequence). Trimming pared 5 bases from V and 2 bases from J, leaving 4 bases between. CDR3 coding DNA: TGTGCCAGCAGCGAGGCCTACGAGCAGTACTTC. It codes for CASSEAYEQYF.

In this sample, this clonotype turned up a few times. V is TRBV7-9 and J is TRBJ1-1; 7 bases fit TRBD1. This CDR3 has 13 amino acids. V lost 5 bases to trimming and J lost 10 bases; unmatched junction nucleotides: 10. In germline, CDR1 is SEHNR, CDR2 FQNEAQ (reference sequence). CDR3 protein: CASSPGGITGAFF. The CDR3, as DNA: TGTGCCAGCAGCCCAGGGGGTATAACGGGAGCTTTCTTT.

This clonotype was observed many times. The V call is TRBV7-9, the J call TRBJ2-4; 7 bases fit TRBD1. The trim removed 2 bases at V and 6 bases at J, leaving 13 bases unmatched. The germline V gene encodes CDR1 SEHNR and CDR2 FQNEAQ (reference sequence). The CDR3 consists of 17 residues. CDR3 coding DNA: TGTGCCAGCAGCTTATCAAATCAGGGACAGTTTCCAAACATTCAGTACTTC. Its protein product is CASSLSNQGQFPNIQYF.

Turning to this clonotype: Since a much larger clone is just one base distant, this may be a read error. The chain's CDR3 is CSARDIERENNGELFF. The CDR3 bases are TGCAGTGCTAGAGATATAGAACGGGAGAACAACGGGGAGCTGTTTTTT. The gene calls are TRBV20-1 and TRBJ2-2; D is perhaps TRBD2 (6 bases). The germline V gene has CDR1 DFQATT and CDR2 SNEGSKA (reference sequence). The CDR3 spans 16 residues.

This chain uses TRBV7-9 with TRBJ2-1, with 7 bases that match TRBD2. CDR3 length: 22 amino acids. V dropped 5 bases and J dropped 3; count of bases not matched to a gene: 28. CDR1 SEHNR and CDR2 FQNEAQ come from the germline V gene (reference sequence). The DNA for the CDR3 is TGTGCCAGCAGCGGAAGGGGCACCGGGACTACCGGGAGGCCCCAAGGCTACAATGAGCAGTTCTTC. This translates into CASSGRGTGTTGRPQGYNEQFF.